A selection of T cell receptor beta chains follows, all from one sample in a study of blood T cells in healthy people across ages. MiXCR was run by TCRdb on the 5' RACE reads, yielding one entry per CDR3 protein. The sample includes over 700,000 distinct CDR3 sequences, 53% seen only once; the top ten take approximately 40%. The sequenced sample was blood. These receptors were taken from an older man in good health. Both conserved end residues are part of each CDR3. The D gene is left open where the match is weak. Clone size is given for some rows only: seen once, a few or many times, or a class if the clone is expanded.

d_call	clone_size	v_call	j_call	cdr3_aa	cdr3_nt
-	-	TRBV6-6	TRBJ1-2	CASRVDRIINYGYTF	TGTGCCAGCAGGGTCGACAGGATTATTAACTATGGCTACACCTTC
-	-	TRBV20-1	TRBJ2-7	CSARADRYEQYF	TGCAGTGCTAGAGCTGACAGGTACGAGCAGTACTTC
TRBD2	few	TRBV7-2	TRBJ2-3	CASSSTGTSGGGTQYF	TGTGCCAGCAGCTCTACCGGGACTAGCGGCGGGGGGACGCAGTATTTT
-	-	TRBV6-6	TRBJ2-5	CASSPKTGERQYF	TGTGCCAGCAGCCCCAAGACGGGGGAGAGGCAGTACTTC
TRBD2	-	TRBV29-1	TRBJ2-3	CSVVPGLGVDTQYF	TGCAGCGTTGTACCCGGACTAGGCGTAGATACGCAGTATTTT
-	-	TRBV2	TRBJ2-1	CASRYRESSYNEQFF	TGTGCCAGCAGGTACAGGGAGAGCTCCTACAATGAGCAGTTCTTC
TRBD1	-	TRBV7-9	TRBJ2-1	CASSSGQAGNNEQFF	TGTGCCAGCAGCTCCGGACAGGCAGGAAACAATGAGCAGTTCTTC
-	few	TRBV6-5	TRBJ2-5	CASRHKSRGKETQYF	TGTGCCAGCAGACACAAATCGCGGGGTAAAGAGACCCAGTACTTC
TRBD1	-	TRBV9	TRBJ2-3	CASSNRDRGADTQYF	TGTGCCAGCAGCAACCGGGACAGGGGGGCAGATACGCAGTATTTT
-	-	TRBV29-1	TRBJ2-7	CSVTGVSYEQYF	TGCAGCGTAACCGGGGTTTCCTACGAGCAGTACTTC
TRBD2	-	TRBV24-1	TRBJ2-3	CATSDLKSGKSTDTQYF	TGTGCCACCAGTGATTTGAAAAGCGGGAAGTCTACAGATACGCAGTATTTT
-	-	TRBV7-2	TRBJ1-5	CASSLGQGRVTTMASQPQHF	TGTGCCAGCAGCTTAGGGCAGGGGCGAGTTACCACCATGGCTAGTCAGCCCCAGCATTTT
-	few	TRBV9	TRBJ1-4	CASAKQGGNEKLFF	TGTGCCAGCGCAAAGCAGGGAGGTAATGAAAAACTGTTTTTT
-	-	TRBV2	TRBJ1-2	CASRPGRLGDYGYTF	TGTGCCAGCAGACCAGGACGGTTGGGAGACTATGGCTACACCTTC
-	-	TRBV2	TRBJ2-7	CASSDWQAYEQYF	TGTGCCAGCAGTGATTGGCAGGCCTACGAGCAGTACTTC
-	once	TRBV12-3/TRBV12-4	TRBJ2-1	CASLKQAVGNEQFF	TGTGCCAGTCTCAAGCAGGCGGTGGGCAATGAGCAGTTCTTC
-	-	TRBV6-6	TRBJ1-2	CASSPRRGANYGYTF	TGTGCCAGCAGCCCTCGGCGGGGGGCTAACTATGGCTACACCTTC
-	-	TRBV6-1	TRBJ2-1	CASWRIGLPSNEQFF	TGTGCCAGCTGGAGAATAGGACTACCTTCCAATGAGCAGTTCTTC
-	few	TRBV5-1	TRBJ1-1	CASSLLERGYTEAFF	TGCGCCAGCAGCTTGTTGGAAAGGGGGTACACTGAAGCTTTCTTT
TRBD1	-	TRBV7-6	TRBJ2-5	CASSANTGGGETQYF	TGTGCCAGCAGCGCGAATACAGGGGGCGGTGAGACCCAGTACTTC
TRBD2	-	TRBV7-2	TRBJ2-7	CASSSLLWGGTHEQYF	TGTGCCAGCAGCTCCCTTCTATGGGGGGGGACCCACGAGCAGTACTTC
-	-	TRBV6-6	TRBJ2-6	CASSTASTGANVLTF	TGTGCCAGCAGTACGGCGAGTACTGGGGCCAACGTCCTGACTTTC
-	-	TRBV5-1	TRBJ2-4	CASSAGHLGNIQYF	TGCGCCAGCAGCGCGGGACACCTTGGCAACATTCAGTACTTC
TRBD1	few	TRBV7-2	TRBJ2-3	CASSGTGRGDTQYF	TGTGCCAGCAGCGGGACAGGGCGAGGAGATACGCAGTATTTT
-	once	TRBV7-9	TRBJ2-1	CASSEDRAVVNEQFF	TGTGCCAGCAGCGAGGACAGAGCGGTGGTCAATGAGCAGTTCTTC